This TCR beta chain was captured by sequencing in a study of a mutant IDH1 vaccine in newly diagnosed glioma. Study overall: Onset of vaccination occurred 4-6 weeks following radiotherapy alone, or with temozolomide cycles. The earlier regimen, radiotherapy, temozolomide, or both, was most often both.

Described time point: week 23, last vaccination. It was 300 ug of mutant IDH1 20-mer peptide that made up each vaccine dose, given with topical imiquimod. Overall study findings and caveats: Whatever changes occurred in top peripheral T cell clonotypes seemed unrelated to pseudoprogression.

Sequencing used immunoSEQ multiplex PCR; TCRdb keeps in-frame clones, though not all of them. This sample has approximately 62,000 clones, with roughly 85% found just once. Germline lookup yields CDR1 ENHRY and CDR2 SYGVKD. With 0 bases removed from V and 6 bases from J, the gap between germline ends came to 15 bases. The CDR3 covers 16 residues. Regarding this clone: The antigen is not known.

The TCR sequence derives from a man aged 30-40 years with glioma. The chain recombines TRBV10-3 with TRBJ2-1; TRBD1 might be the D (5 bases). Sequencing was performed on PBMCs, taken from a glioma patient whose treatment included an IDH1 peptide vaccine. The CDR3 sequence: CAISESGPPWVNEQFF. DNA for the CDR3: TGTGCCATCAGTGAGTCGGGGCCTCCCTGGGTCAATGAGCAGTTCTTC.